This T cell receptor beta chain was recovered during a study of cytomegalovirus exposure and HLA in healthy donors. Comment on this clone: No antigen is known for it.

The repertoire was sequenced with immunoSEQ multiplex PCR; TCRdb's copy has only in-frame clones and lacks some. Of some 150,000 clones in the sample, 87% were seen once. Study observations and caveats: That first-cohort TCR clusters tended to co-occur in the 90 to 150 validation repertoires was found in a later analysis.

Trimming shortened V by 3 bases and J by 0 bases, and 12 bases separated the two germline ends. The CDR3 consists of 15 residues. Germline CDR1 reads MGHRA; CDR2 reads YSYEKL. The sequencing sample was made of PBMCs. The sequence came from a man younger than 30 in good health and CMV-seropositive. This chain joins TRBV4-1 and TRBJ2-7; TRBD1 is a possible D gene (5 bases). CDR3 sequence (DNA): TGCGCCAGCAGCCAGATGGACAAAAGCTCCTACGAGCAGTACTTC. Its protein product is CASSQMDKSSYEQYF.